The entry that follows covers one T cell receptor beta chain sequence. Its matching antigen is unknown. Trimming removed 6 bases at V and 1 base at J, with 6 bases between. The CDR3 extends over 12 amino acids. The sample is drawn from a study of T cell responses to AZD1222 COVID-19 vaccine. The wider study: Pooled in the analysis were second doses at about 4 or about 12 weeks.

The study's findings and limits: Spike-specific TCR repertoires showed rising breadth and depth after two AZD1222 doses. White British ancestry dominated among donors, who included more females, and clonal diversity was possibly underestimated. At 160-218 and 743-854, vaccine-associated CD4 TCRs were dominant, and they spanned spike.

Assay used: immunoSEQ multiplex PCR; TCRdb lists only in-frame clones, some missing. The table shows approximately 110,000 clones, with about 90% occurring only once. This receptor was identified in an adult in good health. Source: peripheral blood, taken on day 0 of AZD1222 vaccination. The chain couples TRBV12-3 or TRBV12-4 to TRBJ1-1, with D hard to call. In nucleotides, the CDR3 is TGTGCCAGCAGCCTGACGAACACTGAAGCTTTCTTT. Encoded protein: CASSLTNTEAFF.